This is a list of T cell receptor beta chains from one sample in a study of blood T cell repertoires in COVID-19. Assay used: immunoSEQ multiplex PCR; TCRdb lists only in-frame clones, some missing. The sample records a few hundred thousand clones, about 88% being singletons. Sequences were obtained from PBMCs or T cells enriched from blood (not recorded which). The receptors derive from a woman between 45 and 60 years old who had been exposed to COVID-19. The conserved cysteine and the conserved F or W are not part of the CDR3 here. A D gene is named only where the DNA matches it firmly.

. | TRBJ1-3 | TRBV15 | ATSRGVQGLDVSGNTIY
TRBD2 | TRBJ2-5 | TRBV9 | ASSPRLAGSAETQY
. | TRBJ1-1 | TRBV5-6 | ASSLSNLNTEAF
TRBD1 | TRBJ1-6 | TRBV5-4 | ASSPSPQGGINSPLH
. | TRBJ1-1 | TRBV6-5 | ASKAPGVSRTEAF
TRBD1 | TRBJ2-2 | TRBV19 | ASRDRGVFQYTGELF
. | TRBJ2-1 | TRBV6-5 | ASRGPGNIHEQF
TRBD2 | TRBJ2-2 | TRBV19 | ASSIPSGVRNTGELF
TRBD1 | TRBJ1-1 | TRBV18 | ASSLDRGAEAF
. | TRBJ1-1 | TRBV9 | ASSIRETVPEAF
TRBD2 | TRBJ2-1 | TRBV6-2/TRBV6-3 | ASSYPGLAPIMDDNEQF
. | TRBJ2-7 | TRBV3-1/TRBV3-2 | ASSQMNTEQY
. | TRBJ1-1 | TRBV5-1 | ASSRRGDTEAF
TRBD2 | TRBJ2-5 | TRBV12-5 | ASAPGGKETQY
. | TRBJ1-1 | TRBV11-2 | ASSPSTGYGDTEAF
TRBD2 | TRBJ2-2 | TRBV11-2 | ASNIGGAHGELF
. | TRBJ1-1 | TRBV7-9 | ASSLGGGPNTEAF
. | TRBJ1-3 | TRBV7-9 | ASSTDVAFLAGNTIY
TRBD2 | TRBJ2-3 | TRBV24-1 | ATSDPGTSPISSDTQY
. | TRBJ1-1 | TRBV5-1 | ASSSGTTLGNTEAF
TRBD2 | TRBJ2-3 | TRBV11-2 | ASSFLGGGGTDTQY
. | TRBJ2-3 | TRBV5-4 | ASSLVGRSRLTDTQY
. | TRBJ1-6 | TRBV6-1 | ASSESVPLH
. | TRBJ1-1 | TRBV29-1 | SVDPLGVAGAF
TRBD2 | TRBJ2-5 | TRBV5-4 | ASSGGTSGRQETQY
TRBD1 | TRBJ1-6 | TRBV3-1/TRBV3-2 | ASSHEPGQGEVRVH
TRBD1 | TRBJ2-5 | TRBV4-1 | ASSQGQGRSETQY
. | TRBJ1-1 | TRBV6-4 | ASSESGGMNTEAF
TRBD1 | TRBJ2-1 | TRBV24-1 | ATSEPGTGGNEQF
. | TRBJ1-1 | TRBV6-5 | ASSYGDRMSTEAF
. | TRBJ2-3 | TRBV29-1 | SVGSIGIADTQY
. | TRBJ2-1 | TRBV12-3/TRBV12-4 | ASSLGLEQF
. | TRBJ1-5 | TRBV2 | ASSEDTPGRNQPQH
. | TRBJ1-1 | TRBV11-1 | ASSFGGAGNTEAF
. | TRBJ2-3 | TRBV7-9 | ASRRGWTSTDTQY
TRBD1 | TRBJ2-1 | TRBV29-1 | SSGQGGEQF
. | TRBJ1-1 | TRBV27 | ASSKRVAF
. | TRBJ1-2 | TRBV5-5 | ASSLGPGAEAYGYT
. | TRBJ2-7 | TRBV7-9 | ASSLEGGQMSSYEQY
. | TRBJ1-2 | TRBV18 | ASSPGALEGYT
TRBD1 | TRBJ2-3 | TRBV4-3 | ASSLSHGQGAQY
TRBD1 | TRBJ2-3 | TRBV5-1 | ASSLGGTGYDTQY
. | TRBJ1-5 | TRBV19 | ASSHLDRGGSQPQH
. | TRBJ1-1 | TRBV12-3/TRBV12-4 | ASTGREGTEAF
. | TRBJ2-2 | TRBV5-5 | ASSFHPEGANTGELF
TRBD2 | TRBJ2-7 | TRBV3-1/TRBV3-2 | ASSQGLALGPGEQY
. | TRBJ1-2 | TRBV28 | ASGLEGYT
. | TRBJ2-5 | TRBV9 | ASSVVGGSETQY
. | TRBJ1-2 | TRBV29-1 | SLTEGNGYT
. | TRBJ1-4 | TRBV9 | ASSGGRDSNEKLF
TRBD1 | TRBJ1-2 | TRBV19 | ASSDRVGYGYT
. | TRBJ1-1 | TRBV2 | ASSVVTVNTEAF
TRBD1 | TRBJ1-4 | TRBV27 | ASSFTGARANEKLF
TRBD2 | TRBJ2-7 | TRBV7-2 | ASSFREASYEQY
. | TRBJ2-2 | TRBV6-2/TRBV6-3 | ASSYSVTRAGELF
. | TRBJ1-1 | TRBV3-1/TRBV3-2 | ASSLGLPNTEAF
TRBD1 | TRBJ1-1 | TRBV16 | ASSQSRGTATEAF
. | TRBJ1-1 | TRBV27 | ASSFLGDTEAF
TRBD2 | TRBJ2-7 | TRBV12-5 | ASGLDPKGLAGGPGYEQY
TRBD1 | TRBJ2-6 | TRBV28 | ASSPGQTDGANVLT